This T cell receptor (beta chain) was obtained from a study of blood T cells in healthy people across ages. This CDR3 has 15 amino acids. The ends were cut back, 0 bases at V and 4 bases at J, with 12 bases in the middle. Germline CDR1 is LGHNA and CDR2 is YNFKEQ. A sample-barcoded 5' primer and a J-beta primer mix were used in a second PCR of about 7 to 11 cycles. TCRdb fed the 5' RACE reads into MiXCR, producing one record per CDR3 protein. This table has about 500,000 distinct CDR3 sequences, less than 25% appearing once. This clonotype was seen more than once but under ten times. Individuals who donated were healthy Caucasians from Russia aged about 6 to 90. The same sample was also used in a study of T cells of mothers and their children. That source reports: Slightly higher but non-significant overlap marked related mother-child pairs versus unrelated pairs.

This TCR derives from a boy aged 5-17 years in good health. The genes are TRBV4-2 and TRBJ1-2, with D tentatively TRBD1 (6 bases). Sequenced sample: blood. The DNA for the CDR3 is TGTGCCAGCAGCCAAGAAATGGGGGGCAGCTATGGCTACACCTTC. It encodes CASSQEMGGSYGYTF.